The 6 T cell receptor beta chains reported below all come from one sample, sequenced in a study of T cells in Graves' hyperthyroidism and ophthalmopathy. Authors of the study amplified TCR beta CDR3 regions from RNA transcripts. HTBI primers were the set used in a first-round RT-PCR of the TCR CDR3. TCRdb ran MiXCR on the multiplex PCR reads and lists one entry per CDR3 protein. The sample carries a few hundred thousand distinct CDR3 sequences, roughly 22% recorded once. The sequenced material came from blood. These receptors all stem from a young man with Graves' ophthalmopathy.

This clonotype was counted between two and nine times. An end of the junction does not agree with germline; a read error may underlie this. The chain carries TRBV7-7 and TRBJ2-1; 11 nucleotides line up with TRBD2. The CDR3 spans 18 residues. Germline assignment: CDR1 SSHAT and CDR2 FNYEAQ (reference sequence). CDR3 nucleotides: TGTGCTAGCAGCTTAAGGCCTTCCGGGACTAGCGGTATCTATGAGCAGTTCTTC. Translated, it gives CASSLRPSGTSGIYEQFF.

The chain combines TRBV7-9 with TRBJ1-2; 9 nucleotides align to TRBD1. The CDR3 sequence is 16 residues long. Germline loops: CDR1 SEHNR, CDR2 FQNEAQ (reference sequence). The V and J ends lost 2 bases and 3 bases, in that order; junction bases with no gene match: 7. The CDR3 region has the DNA TGTGCCAGCAGCTTACGGACAGGGGCCCGGCACTATGGCTACACCTTC. Residues: CASSLRTGARHYGYTF.

This clonotype was seen at least ten times. V usage is TRBV11-2 and J usage is TRBJ2-1; 8 bases agree with TRBD2. Germline CDR1 reads SGHAT; CDR2 reads FQNNGV. This CDR3 has 13 amino acids. V lost 5 bases and J lost 15; bases outside the gene matches: 12. CDR3 in amino acids: CASSRSSGKGPFF. The CDR3 DNA sequence: TGTGCCAGCAGCCGGAGTAGCGGGAAAGGTCCGTTCTTC.

The chain carries TRBV3-1 and TRBJ2-7, with TRBD1 matching over 9 bases. Germline V gene lookup returns CDR1 LGHDT and CDR2 YNNKEL (reference sequence). The CDR3 covers 17 residues. The V and J ends lost 4 bases and 0 bases, in that order; junction bases with no gene match: 10. CDR3 DNA sequence: TGTGCCAGCAGCCCTCGGTGGGGACAGGGTGCCTCCTACGAGCAGTACTTC. Translated: CASSPRWGQGASYEQYF.

This clonotype was counted between two and nine times. V and J are TRBV7-9 and TRBJ2-1; 8 nucleotides line up with TRBD1. This CDR3 has 16 amino acids. After removal of 4 bases from V and 5 bases from J, the junction contained 10 bases not matched to a gene. Germline values: CDR1 SEHNR, CDR2 FQNEAQ (reference sequence). CDR3 in DNA: TGTGCCAGCAGCTCCTTCCAGGGGGCAGCGAACAATGAGCAGTTCTTC. Translating it yields CASSSFQGAANNEQFF.

The J gene is TRBJ2-2, the V gene TRBV6-4; no firm D call. Looked up from germline, CDR1 is MRHNA and CDR2 is SNTAGT. Trimming took off 6 bases at V and 4 bases at J, with 12 bases between the two ends. The CDR3 loop spans 14 amino acids. For the CDR3, the DNA is TGTGCCAGCAGCCCAGCTCCTCCCACCGGGGAGCTGTTTTTT. Amino acids: CASSPAPPTGELFF.